The rows below give T cell receptor beta chains drawn from one sample of a study of blood T cell repertoires in COVID-19. The table came from immunoSEQ multiplex PCR; TCRdb's copy has only in-frame clones and leaves some out. Among around 250,000 clones listed, 80% to 90% were seen once. Sequenced: PBMCs or T cells enriched from blood (not recorded which). The receptors were sampled from a woman aged 25-40 years who had recovered from COVID-19. CDR3s include the opening cysteine and the closing phenylalanine or tryptophan. D genes are given only for firm matches. Some rows mark clone size as missing; the rest say once, few, many or name a class of expanded clone.

v_gene: TRBV12-2
d_gene: -
abundance: -
j_gene: TRBJ2-1
len: 13
CDR3aa: CPVCVYSYNEQFF
CDR3nt: TGTCCTGTTTGCGTATACTCCTACAATGAGCAGTTCTTC

v_gene: TRBV28
d_gene: TRBD1
abundance: once
j_gene: TRBJ1-2
len: 10
CDR3aa: CASMTGTLLF
CDR3nt: TGTGCCAGCATGACAGGGACCCTGCTCTTC

v_gene: TRBV6-6
d_gene: TRBD1
abundance: few
j_gene: TRBJ1-1
len: 12
CDR3aa: CASSSGQLEAFF
CDR3nt: TGTGCCAGCAGTTCGGGACAGTTAGAAGCTTTCTTT

v_gene: TRBV27
d_gene: -
abundance: few
j_gene: TRBJ1-1
len: 14
CDR3aa: CASSLGRVDTEAFF
CDR3nt: TGTGCCAGCAGTTTAGGCAGGGTGGACACTGAAGCTTTCTTT

v_gene: TRBV9
d_gene: -
abundance: -
j_gene: TRBJ2-2
len: 16
CDR3aa: CASSVGIGRNTGELFF
CDR3nt: TGTGCCAGCAGCGTAGGAATCGGGAGGAACACCGGGGAGCTGTTTTTT

v_gene: TRBV29-1
d_gene: -
abundance: -
j_gene: TRBJ2-1
len: 12
CDR3aa: CSVDQGSNEQFF
CDR3nt: TGCAGCGTTGATCAGGGATCGAATGAGCAGTTCTTC

v_gene: TRBV28
d_gene: TRBD1
abundance: -
j_gene: TRBJ1-2
len: 14
CDR3aa: CASGQGDANYGYTF
CDR3nt: TGTGCCAGCGGACAGGGGGATGCTAACTATGGCTACACCTTC

v_gene: TRBV6-6
d_gene: TRBD1
abundance: -
j_gene: TRBJ1-1
len: 13
CDR3aa: CASSAQQGTEAFF
CDR3nt: TGTGCCAGCAGTGCCCAACAGGGGACTGAAGCTTTCTTT

v_gene: TRBV24-1
d_gene: -
abundance: -
j_gene: TRBJ2-3
len: 15
CDR3aa: CATSDLGQGFVTQYF
CDR3nt: TGTGCCACCAGTGATTTGGGCCAGGGATTCGTTACGCAGTATTTT

v_gene: TRBV30
d_gene: -
abundance: -
j_gene: TRBJ1-5
len: 14
CDR3aa: CASAEQGRNQPQHF
CDR3nt: TGTGCCTCGGCTGAGCAGGGGAGAAATCAGCCCCAGCATTTT

v_gene: TRBV28
d_gene: -
abundance: -
j_gene: TRBJ2-7
len: 13
CDR3aa: CASSLTSGYEQYF
CDR3nt: TGTGCCAGCAGTTTAACGTCCGGCTACGAGCAGTACTTC

v_gene: TRBV5-1
d_gene: -
abundance: -
j_gene: TRBJ1-4
len: 16
CDR3aa: CASRKDSAATNEKLFF
CDR3nt: TGCGCCAGCAGAAAAGACAGCGCTGCAACTAATGAAAAACTGTTTTTT

v_gene: TRBV7-2
d_gene: -
abundance: -
j_gene: TRBJ1-2
len: 15
CDR3aa: CASSLEFRRHYGYTF
CDR3nt: TGTGCCAGCAGCTTAGAGTTCCGGAGACACTATGGCTACACCTTC

v_gene: TRBV7-3
d_gene: -
abundance: -
j_gene: TRBJ1-1
len: 15
CDR3aa: CASSQTTGWNTEAFF
CDR3nt: TGTGCCAGCAGCCAGACGACAGGTTGGAACACTGAAGCTTTCTTT

v_gene: TRBV10-3
d_gene: TRBD1
abundance: -
j_gene: TRBJ1-1
len: 13
CDR3aa: CAIIPDQGAEAFF
CDR3nt: TGTGCCATCATCCCGGACCAGGGGGCTGAAGCTTTCTTT

v_gene: TRBV9
d_gene: TRBD1
abundance: -
j_gene: TRBJ2-2
len: 15
CDR3aa: CASSAGQGMDGELFF
CDR3nt: TGTGCCAGCAGCGCGGGACAGGGGATGGACGGGGAGCTGTTTTTT

v_gene: TRBV25-1
d_gene: -
abundance: -
j_gene: TRBJ1-1
len: 15
CDR3aa: CASSDYDTGNTEAFF
CDR3nt: TGTGCCAGCAGCGACTATGACACCGGGAACACTGAAGCTTTCTTT

v_gene: TRBV27
d_gene: -
abundance: -
j_gene: TRBJ1-6
len: 13
CDR3aa: CASSFRDNSPLHF
CDR3nt: TGTGCCAGCAGTTTTCGTGATAATTCACCCCTCCACTTT

v_gene: TRBV10-1
d_gene: TRBD1
abundance: -
j_gene: TRBJ2-7
len: 20
CDR3aa: CASSEPKHNSRQGVTGEQYF
CDR3nt: TGCGCCAGCAGTGAGCCAAAACACAATTCTCGACAGGGGGTGACGGGGGAGCAGTACTTC

v_gene: TRBV3-1/TRBV3-2
d_gene: -
abundance: -
j_gene: TRBJ2-7
len: 12
CDR3aa: CASSHAMYEQYF
CDR3nt: TGTGCCAGCAGCCATGCGATGTACGAGCAGTACTTC

v_gene: TRBV24-1
d_gene: -
abundance: once
j_gene: TRBJ2-2
len: 18
CDR3aa: CATSDRNPGWVRTGELFF
CDR3nt: TGTGCCACCAGTGATAGGAATCCAGGGTGGGTTCGCACCGGGGAGCTGTTTTTT

v_gene: TRBV6-2/TRBV6-3
d_gene: -
abundance: -
j_gene: TRBJ1-2
len: 13
CDR3aa: CASSYSANYGYTF
CDR3nt: TGTGCCAGCAGTTATTCTGCTAACTATGGCTACACCTTC

v_gene: TRBV7-3
d_gene: TRBD1
abundance: -
j_gene: TRBJ1-1
len: 15
CDR3aa: CASSLSGGGTTEAFF
CDR3nt: TGTGCCAGCAGCTTATCAGGGGGAGGAACAACTGAAGCTTTCTTT

v_gene: TRBV5-1
d_gene: -
abundance: -
j_gene: TRBJ2-3
len: 15
CDR3aa: CASSAETNPTDTQYF
CDR3nt: TGCGCCAGCTCCGCCGAGACTAATCCGACAGATACGCAGTATTTT

v_gene: TRBV7-6
d_gene: -
abundance: -
j_gene: TRBJ1-6
len: 12
CDR3aa: CASSSSSGPLHF
CDR3nt: TGTGCCAGCAGCTCAAGTAGTGGACCCCTCCACTTT

v_gene: TRBV7-3
d_gene: TRBD2
abundance: -
j_gene: TRBJ2-1
len: 15
CDR3aa: CASSLSGRATHEQFF
CDR3nt: TGTGCCAGCAGCTTGAGCGGGAGGGCGACTCATGAGCAGTTCTTC

v_gene: TRBV29-1
d_gene: -
abundance: -
j_gene: TRBJ1-1
len: 15
CDR3aa: CSVEGGGRRNTEAFF
CDR3nt: TGCAGCGTTGAGGGAGGAGGCAGGCGGAACACTGAAGCTTTCTTT

v_gene: TRBV25-1
d_gene: -
abundance: -
j_gene: TRBJ1-2
len: 13
CDR3aa: CAPGRGGKDGYTF
CDR3nt: TGTGCCCCCGGACGGGGGGGGAAAGATGGCTACACCTTC

v_gene: TRBV16
d_gene: -
abundance: -
j_gene: TRBJ1-1
len: 11
CDR3aa: CASSQTDEAFF
CDR3nt: TGTGCCAGCAGCCAAACAGATGAAGCTTTCTTT

v_gene: TRBV7-2
d_gene: TRBD2
abundance: -
j_gene: TRBJ2-1
len: 19
CDR3aa: CASSFFAWGTSGRRNEQFF
CDR3nt: TGTGCCAGCAGCTTCTTCGCGTGGGGGACTAGCGGGAGAAGAAATGAGCAGTTCTTC

v_gene: TRBV6-2/TRBV6-3
d_gene: -
abundance: once
j_gene: TRBJ1-3
len: 11
CDR3aa: CASSYVRAIYF
CDR3nt: TGTGCCAGCAGTTACGTGCGGGCCATATATTTT

v_gene: TRBV5-4
d_gene: TRBD1
abundance: -
j_gene: TRBJ2-1
len: 16
CDR3aa: CASSTATGTDYNEQFF
CDR3nt: TGTGCCAGCAGCACGGCGACCGGGACAGATTACAATGAGCAGTTCTTC